One sample yielded the 3 T cell receptor beta chains listed below, sequenced in a study of T-cell reconstitution after alpha-beta-depleted transplantation in children. For TCRbeta, the library was prepared with unique molecular identifiers. TCRdb ran MiXCR on the PCR reads and lists one entry per CDR3 protein. Found here are fewer than 450,000 distinct CDR3 sequences, about 17% of them singletons; the top ten hold approximately 44%. The sequencing used PBMCs, mostly from graft donor cells, collected 360 days after TCRalphabeta/CD19-depleted stem cell transplant. The receptors were gathered from a male patient between 2 and 10 years old who had a stem cell transplant for acute lymphoblastic leukemia, so the T cells may come from the graft donor.

This clonotype was seen repeatedly, ten times or more. The gene calls are TRBV7-9 and TRBJ2-2, with a weak D call TRBD1 (6 bases). The CDR3 runs 14 residues. V was trimmed by 5 bases and J by 1 base, leaving 8 bases between them. Germline CDR1 reads SEHNR; CDR2 reads FQNEAQ (reference sequence). CDR3 residues: CASSPDRNTGELFF. In nucleotides, the CDR3 is TGTGCCAGCAGCCCGGACAGGAACACCGGGGAGCTGTTTTTT.

In this sample, this clonotype turned up many times. CDR3 sequence (DNA): TGCGCCAGCAGCCAATTCGGGCAGGGGATAAATCAGCCCCAGCATTTT. Protein: CASSQFGQGINQPQHF. V usage is TRBV4-1 and J usage is TRBJ1-5; D perhaps matches TRBD1 (6 bases). CDR1 and CDR2 from the germline V gene are MGHRA and YSYEKL. The V end lost 2 bases, the J end lost 4 bases, and 15 bases lay between the germline ends. The CDR3 is 16 residues long.

This rearrangement joins TRBV5-1 to TRBJ2-7; 13 bases are a match to TRBD2. This CDR3 is 18 amino acids long. V was pared by 4 bases and J by 1 base, with 11 bases of the junction left unmatched. Per germline, CDR1 SGHRS and CDR2 YFSETQ. CDR3 DNA sequence: TGCGCCAGCAGCCTTAGAACCGGGACTAGCGGGATATCCTACGAGCAGTACTTC. It encodes CASSLRTGTSGISYEQYF.